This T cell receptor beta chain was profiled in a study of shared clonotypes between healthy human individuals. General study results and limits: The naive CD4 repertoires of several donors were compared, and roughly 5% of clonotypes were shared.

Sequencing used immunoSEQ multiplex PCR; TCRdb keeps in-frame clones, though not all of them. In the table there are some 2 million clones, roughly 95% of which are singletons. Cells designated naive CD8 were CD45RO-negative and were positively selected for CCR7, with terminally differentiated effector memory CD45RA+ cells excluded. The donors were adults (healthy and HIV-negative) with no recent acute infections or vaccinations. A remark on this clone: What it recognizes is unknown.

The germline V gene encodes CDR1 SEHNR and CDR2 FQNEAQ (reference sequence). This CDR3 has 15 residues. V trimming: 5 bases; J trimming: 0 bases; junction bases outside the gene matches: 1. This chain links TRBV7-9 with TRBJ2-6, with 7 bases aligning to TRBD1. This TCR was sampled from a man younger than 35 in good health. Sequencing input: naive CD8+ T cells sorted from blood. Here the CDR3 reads CASSDRDSGANVLTF. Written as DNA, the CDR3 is TGTGCCAGCAGCGACAGGGACTCTGGGGCCAACGTCCTGACTTTC.